This T cell receptor (beta chain) was sequenced in a study of blood T cell repertoires in COVID-19. In the study overall: Samples representing acute and convalescent COVID-19 were sourced from the United States, Italy and Spain. PBMCs, B-cell-depleted T cells, or T cells were the source of the cDNA or gDNA that made up the material.

Germline V gene data show CDR1 as SNHLY and CDR2 as FYNNEI. Trimming cost V 8 bases and J 7 bases, with 9 bases left between them. The CDR3 has 12 residues. Original methodology: Nucleated cell counts were estimated from reference gene primer amplification. Libraries were prepared by immunoSEQ multiplex PCR; TCRdb keeps only in-frame clonotypes and omits some of them. D and trimming were read from the DNA, whereas the V and J calls and clone size are those reported in that table. The sample carries around 160,000 clones, roughly 90% recorded once. The source material was peripheral blood. The TCR originated in a man aged 60 to 69 with acute or convalescent COVID-19. The chain carries TRBV2 and TRBJ1-6; D not certain. The CDR3 reads CASSTQNSPLHF. In DNA form, the CDR3 reads TGTGCCAGCTCAACTCAAAATTCACCCCTCCACTTT.